Shown below are 29 T cell receptor beta chains from a single sample sequenced in a study of blood T cell repertoires in COVID-19. Data came from immunoSEQ multiplex PCR; TCRdb stores just in-frame clones and leaves some out. The sample holds roughly 200,000 clones; about 91% are singletons and the top ten take 3.5% to 5%. What was sequenced was peripheral blood. The receptors were sampled from a woman aged 25 to 39 with acute or convalescent COVID-19.

The genes are TRBV9 and TRBJ2-3; TRBD1 matches at 7 bases. After removal of 3 bases from V and 6 bases from J, the junction contained 10 bases not matched to a gene. The CDR3 is 15 residues long. Looked up from germline, CDR1 is SGDLS and CDR2 is YYNGEE. The CDR3 here is CASSASGQVVDTQYF. As DNA, the CDR3 is TGTGCCAGCAGCGCGAGCGGACAGGTTGTGGATACGCAGTATTTT.

The rearrangement uses TRBV12-5 and TRBJ1-2; TRBD1 matches at 8 bases. CDR3 length: 15 residues. CDR1 and CDR2 from the germline V gene are LGHNT and FRNRAP. J was trimmed by 8 bases and V by 7 bases; bases with no gene match: 15. The CDR3 protein is CASVLTGALREGYTF. The CDR3 coding sequence is TGTGCTAGTGTCCTGACAGGGGCCCTCCGGGAGGGCTACACCTTC.

J is TRBJ1-4 and V is TRBV5-1, with D unresolved. This CDR3 contains 12 residues. Trimming removed 5 bases from V and 5 bases from J, with 7 bases in between. Per the germline V gene, CDR1 is SGHRS and CDR2 is YFSETQ. The CDR3 DNA reads as TGCGCCAGCAGGTGGCAGAATGAAAAACTGTTTTTT. Its translation: CASRWQNEKLFF.

This clone was counted a few times. CDR3 sequence: CASGSRHAFF. The CDR3, as DNA: TGTGCTAGTGGGTCAAGACATGCTTTCTTT. This chain joins TRBV12-5 and TRBJ1-1; D gene uncertain. The germline V gene encodes CDR1 LGHNT and CDR2 FRNRAP. The V and J ends lost 6 bases and 11 bases respectively, with 10 bases between them. There are 10 residues in the CDR3. Using reference TRBV12-5 and TRBJ1-1 for the parts outside the CDR3, the full variable domain is DARVTQTPRHKVTEMGQEVTMRCQPILGHNTVFWYRQTMMQGLELLAYFRNRAPLDDSGMPKDRFSAEMPDATLATLKIQPSEPRDSAVYFCASGSRHAFFGQGTRLTVV.

The V and J genes are TRBV5-1 and TRBJ2-1; 8 nucleotides line up with TRBD1. The CDR3 runs to 14 residues. V lost 4 bases and J lost 6; bases outside the gene matches: 6. Germline CDR1 SGHRS, CDR2 YFSETQ. CDR3 coding DNA: TGCGCCAGCAGCAATCCTACAGGGGGCAATGAGCAGTTCTTC. It yields the protein CASSNPTGGNEQFF.

The rearrangement joins TRBV29-1 to TRBJ1-1; D might be TRBD1 (5 bases). Trimming stripped 4 bases from V and 0 bases from J, with 15 bases between. CDR3 length: 15 residues. Germline V gene data show CDR1 as SQVTM and CDR2 as ANQGSEA. This CDR3 is CSVGGENRLNTEAFF. The CDR3 nucleotides are TGCAGCGTTGGGGGGGAAAACAGGTTGAACACTGAAGCTTTCTTT.

This chain links TRBV5-1 with TRBJ2-1, with D hard to call. CDR1 and CDR2 from the germline V gene are SGHRS and YFSETQ. V was pared by 0 bases and J by 0 bases, with 13 bases between. This CDR3 has 17 residues. In nucleotides, the CDR3 is TGCGCCAGCAGCTTGGGAGGTACCCGTAGCTCCTACAATGAGCAGTTCTTC. Translation: CASSLGGTRSSYNEQFF.

The chain joins TRBV7-9 to TRBJ1-2; perhaps TRBD1 as D (6 bases). Trimming took 0 bases from V and 8 from J, leaving 19 bases between them. CDR3 length: 16 residues. Germline CDR1 SEHNR, CDR2 FQNEAQ (reference sequence). CDR3 sequence: CASSLAGVQGSKGYTF. In nucleotides, the CDR3 is TGTGCCAGCAGCTTAGCAGGTGTACAGGGTTCGAAAGGCTACACCTTC.

This chain joins TRBV7-9 and TRBJ1-2, with D unresolved. Trimming took 7 bases from V and 5 from J, leaving 23 bases between them. The CDR3 is 16 amino acids. Looked up from germline, CDR1 is SEHNR and CDR2 is FQNEAQ (reference sequence). In nucleotides, the CDR3 is TGTGCCAGCACCGACCGGGAGCTCAGCCATTCTTATGGCTACACCTTC. Its translation is CASTDRELSHSYGYTF. The full variable domain, its missing parts supplied by reference TRBV7-9 and TRBJ1-2, is DTGVSQNPRHKITKRGQNVTFRCDPISEHNRLYWYRQTLGQGPEFLTYFQNEAQLEKSRLLSDRFSAERPKGSFSTLEIQRTEQGDSAMYLCASTDRELSHSYGYTFGSGTRLTVV.

V usage is TRBV6-2 or TRBV6-3 and J usage is TRBJ2-7, with D possibly being TRBD1 (5 bases). V gave up 2 bases and J gave up 2 bases, with 7 bases separating them. This CDR3 contains 13 residues. The germline CDR1 and CDR2 sequences are MNHEY and SVGEGT. Written as DNA, the CDR3 is TGTGCCAGCAGTTACGGGGCCACCTACGAGCAGTACTTC. Amino acids: CASSYGATYEQYF.

V is TRBV14 and J is TRBJ2-1; D unclear. Germline CDR1 reads SGHDN; CDR2 reads FVKESK. There are 14 residues in the CDR3. Trimming took 4 bases from V and 0 from J, leaving 7 bases between them. CDR3 loop: CASSRLTSYNEQFF. The CDR3 nucleotides read TGTGCCAGCAGCCGACTTACCTCCTACAATGAGCAGTTCTTC. The entire variable domain, with the rest obtained from reference TRBV14 and TRBJ2-1, is as follows: EAGVTQFPSHSVIEKGQTVTLRCDPISGHDNLYWYRRVMGKEIKFLLHFVKESKQDESGMPNNRFLAERTGGTYSTLKVQPAELEDSGVYFCASSRLTSYNEQFFGPGTRLTVL.

DNA of the CDR3: TGCGCCAGCAGCACGGGACAGGTGGCGTACAATGAGCAGTTCTTC. Protein product: CASSTGQVAYNEQFF. The genes are TRBV5-1 and TRBJ2-1; 8 nucleotides agree with TRBD1. Losses at the gene ends were 4 bases for V and 4 bases for J; bases not matched to a gene: 7. The germline CDR1 and CDR2 sequences are SGHRS and YFSETQ. The CDR3 extends over 15 amino acids.

V and J are TRBV6-1 and TRBJ1-2; D is unresolved. The germline V gene has CDR1 MNHNS and CDR2 SASEGT. The CDR3 is 13 amino acids. Between the trimmed V and J ends, which lost 2 bases and 7 bases, there was a span of 11 bases. The CDR3 here is CASSETQEGGYTF. The CDR3 DNA is TGTGCCAGCAGTGAAACTCAGGAGGGTGGCTACACCTTC.

This clone was counted a few times. The chain employs TRBV6-5 and TRBJ1-1; unclear D gene. V lost 7 bases and J lost 0, with 12 bases in between. The CDR3 sequence is 14 residues long. The germline gives CDR1 MNHEY, CDR2 SVGAGI. The DNA of the CDR3 is TGTGCCAGCAAACCTCAGAGGCTGAACACTGAAGCTTTCTTT. This encodes CASKPQRLNTEAFF.

This chain links TRBV5-1 with TRBJ2-7, with D tentatively TRBD2 (7 bases). The V gene's germline CDR1 is SGHRS and CDR2 YFSETQ. The CDR3 has 15 amino acids. Trimming shortened V by 4 bases and J by 1 base, and 15 bases separated the two germline ends. CDR3 in DNA: TGCGCCAGCAGCGAGGCGGGGGCAGGTTCCTACGAGCAGTACTTC. It encodes CASSEAGAGSYEQYF.

The chain employs TRBV25-1 and TRBJ2-5, with D possibly matching TRBD2 (6 bases). The CDR3 has 15 residues. V was pared by 3 bases and J by 5 bases, with 16 bases between. Germline lookup yields CDR1 MGHDK and CDR2 SYGVNS. The CDR3 bases are TGTGCCAGCAGTGACCAGGAGCGAGGAGGGGAGACCCAGTACTTC. The encoded protein is CASSDQERGGETQYF.

This clone showed up just once. The chain combines TRBV10-3 with TRBJ2-1; the match to TRBD2 covers 14 bases. The CDR3 contains 15 residues. V gave up 6 bases and J gave up 7 bases; unmatched junction bases: 5. Looked up from germline, CDR1 is ENHRY and CDR2 is SYGVKD. CDR3 sequence reads: CAISGLAGGKNEQFF. CDR3 coding DNA: TGTGCCATCAGCGGACTAGCGGGAGGAAAAAATGAGCAGTTCTTC.

The sample holds one count of this clone. The chain joins TRBV28 to TRBJ1-5; 7 bases are a match to TRBD1. The germline V gene has CDR1 MDHEN and CDR2 SYDVKM. CDR3 length: 14 residues. The V and J ends lost 4 bases and 7 bases, in that order; junction bases with no gene match: 7. CDR3 in amino acids: CASSSPGGAQPQHF. The CDR3, as DNA: TGTGCCAGCAGTTCTCCAGGGGGAGCGCAGCCCCAGCATTTT.

This clone showed up just once. This chain links TRBV5-1 with TRBJ2-1; tentative D call: TRBD1 (5 bases). The ends were cut back, 5 bases at V and 7 bases at J, with 10 bases in the middle. This CDR3 contains 12 residues. The germline V gene has CDR1 SGHRS and CDR2 YFSETQ. This chain's CDR3 is CASRQELNEQFF. Here the CDR3 DNA reads TGCGCCAGCAGACAGGAACTAAATGAGCAGTTCTTC.

This chain connects TRBV18 to TRBJ2-1; TRBD2 matches 8 bases. V trimming: 3 bases; J trimming: 8 bases; junction bases outside the gene matches: 6. Germline-derived CDR1 and CDR2 are KGHSH and LQKENI. The CDR3 totals 14 residues. The CDR3 sequence is CASSPSGNNDEQFF. The CDR3 coding sequence is TGTGCCAGCTCACCTAGCGGGAATAACGATGAGCAGTTCTTC. Based on the CDR3 plus reference TRBV18 and TRBJ2-1, the full variable domain is NAGVMQNPRHLVRRRGQEARLRCSPMKGHSHVYWYRQLPEEGLKFMVYLQKENIIDESGMPKERFSAEFPKEGPSILRIQQVVRGDSAAYFCASSPSGNNDEQFFGPGTRLTVL.

The chain has TRBV28 and TRBJ2-5; D is undetermined. The V and J ends lost 5 bases and 3 bases respectively, with 13 bases between them. The CDR3 extends over 14 amino acids. From germline, CDR1 is MDHEN and CDR2 SYDVKM. In nucleotides, the CDR3 is TGTGCCAGCAGTCCCCCTAGTTCTGAAGAGACCCAGTACTTC. It translates to CASSPPSSEETQYF.

This clone was observed a single time. The V call is TRBV30, the J call TRBJ1-4, with 8 nucleotides matching TRBD1. Per the germline V gene, CDR1 is GTSNPN and CDR2 is SVGIG (reference sequence). J gave up 11 bases and V 2 bases, and 4 bases lay outside the gene matches. The CDR3 is 12 amino acids. CDR3: CAWSTTGGKLFF. As DNA, the CDR3 is TGTGCCTGGAGTACCACAGGGGGGAAACTGTTTTTT.

This clone has a handful of counts. This chain uses TRBV5-4 with TRBJ2-3; 7 nucleotides agree with TRBD2. The CDR3 runs to 17 residues. The junction had 11 bases not matched to a gene; V was cut back by 3 bases and J by 1 base. CDR1 is SGHNT and CDR2 is YYREEE in the germline V gene (reference sequence). The chain's CDR3 is CASSYTSVGWGTDTQYF. The CDR3 nucleotides are TGTGCCAGCAGCTACACTAGCGTGGGGTGGGGCACAGATACGCAGTATTTT. Full variable domain (missing parts from reference TRBV5-4 and TRBJ2-3): ETGVTQSPTHLIKTRGQQVTLRCSSQSGHNTVSWYQQALGQGPQFIFQYYREEENGRGNFPPRFSGLQFPNYSSELNVNALELDDSALYLCASSYTSVGWGTDTQYFGPGTRLTVL.

The genes are TRBV19 and TRBJ2-1, with 7 bases lining up with TRBD1. The CDR3 extends over 12 amino acids. The V segment lost 7 bases and the J segment 12 bases; nucleotides outside the gene matches: 9. Germline lookup yields CDR1 LNHDA and CDR2 SQIVND (reference sequence). The CDR3 DNA reads TGTGCCAGTACTGACAGGGAGCAAGGGCAGTTCTTC. Translating it yields CASTDREQGQFF.

V is TRBV9 and J is TRBJ2-3, with 8 bases matching TRBD1. The J segment lost 2 bases and the V segment lost 0 bases, leaving 2 bases of the junction unmatched. Germline V gene lookup returns CDR1 SGDLS and CDR2 YYNGEE. This CDR3 is 15 amino acids long. CDR3 coding DNA: TGTGCCAGCAGCGTAGAGGGACAGGTCACAGATACGCAGTATTTT. Translation gives CASSVEGQVTDTQYF.

This chain uses TRBV7-2 with TRBJ1-2; no firm D call. Germline CDR1 is SGHTA and CDR2 is FQGNSA. This CDR3 region has 17 residues. V lost 5 bases, J lost 2 bases, and 21 bases lay in between. The CDR3 DNA follows: TGTGCCAGCAGCCGGAGGGAGGGAAGTATCGGAAACTATGGCTACACCTTC. Translating gives CASSRREGSIGNYGYTF.

The rearrangement links TRBV11-3 to TRBJ2-1; D remains ambiguous. The CDR3 extends over 13 amino acids. Germline V gene sequence: CDR1 SGHNT, CDR2 YENEEA. V was trimmed by 2 bases and J by 10 bases, leaving 12 bases between them. CDR3 nucleotides: TGTGCCAGCAGCTTAATGGGCGAGCAGGAGCAGTTCTTC. Translation gives CASSLMGEQEQFF.

The genes are TRBV19 and TRBJ1-5, with D perhaps matching TRBD1 (6 bases). Per the germline V gene, CDR1 is LNHDA and CDR2 is SQIVND (reference sequence). The CDR3 is made up of 15 amino acids. Trimming removed 5 bases at V and 6 bases at J, with 17 bases between. This chain's CDR3 is CASSPNRAWGQPQHF. The CDR3 coding sequence is TGTGCCAGTAGTCCGAACAGGGCTTGGGGTCAGCCCCAGCATTTT.

This chain joins TRBV9 and TRBJ2-1; D perhaps matches TRBD1 (6 bases). Trimming removed 3 bases from V and 6 bases from J, with 10 bases in between. This CDR3 comprises 13 residues. Germline assignment: CDR1 SGDLS and CDR2 YYNGEE. The CDR3 coding sequence is TGTGCCAGCAGCGGAGGGGGATTCAATGAGCAGTTCTTC. This encodes CASSGGGFNEQFF.